These T cell receptor beta chains were read from a single sample in a study of T cell responses to AZD1222 COVID-19 vaccine. Sequencing was performed with immunoSEQ multiplex PCR; in TCRdb, only in-frame clones are kept and a portion is missing. Among 90,000 or so clones listed, about nine tenths were seen once. The sample consisted of peripheral blood, taken 28 days after the second AZD1222 dose. These receptors all stem from an adult who received the AZD1222 COVID-19 vaccine. CDR3s include the opening cysteine and the closing phenylalanine or tryptophan. A D gene is named only where the DNA matches it firmly. Some rows have no size entry. The others give once, few or many, or a class for an expanded clone.

>-|TRBV10-3|TRBJ2-7|-
CASWDGETYEQYF
TGTGCCTCATGGGACGGAGAGACCTACGAGCAGTACTTC
>-|TRBV18|TRBJ1-1|TRBD1
CASSHPDRVNTEAFF
TGTGCCAGCTCACACCCGGACAGGGTTAACACTGAAGCTTTCTTT
>-|TRBV18|TRBJ1-4|-
CASSPPNPATNEKLFF
TGTGCCAGCTCACCACCGAACCCGGCAACTAATGAAAAACTGTTTTTT
>once|TRBV28|TRBJ1-2|TRBD1
CASSGQGKNNYGYTF
TGTGCCAGCAGCGGACAGGGGAAGAACAACTATGGCTACACCTTC
>-|TRBV28|TRBJ2-7|TRBD1
CASDREQYF
TGTGCCAGTGACAGGGAACAGTACTTC
>-|TRBV6-5|TRBJ1-6|-
CASSYLKGSGNSPLHF
TGTGCCAGCAGTTACCTGAAGGGTTCGGGCAATTCACCCCTCCACTTT
>-|TRBV7-2|TRBJ2-2|-
CASSLGTNTGELFF
TGTGCCAGCAGCTTGGGCACTAACACCGGGGAGCTGTTTTTT
>-|TRBV24-1|TRBJ1-1|-
CATSDSGGGNTEAFF
TGTGCCACCAGTGATTCCGGCGGCGGGAACACTGAAGCTTTCTTT
>once|TRBV5-1|TRBJ1-5|-
CASSLAPQSGNQPQHF
TGCGCCAGCAGCTTGGCCCCCCAATCAGGCAATCAGCCCCAGCATTTT
>-|TRBV5-4|TRBJ2-5|TRBD2
CASSLVSGGQETQYF
TGTGCCAGCAGCTTGGTTAGCGGGGGACAAGAGACCCAGTACTTC
>-|TRBV28|TRBJ1-3|-
CASTPDTSGNTIYF
TGTGCCAGCACCCCGGACACCTCTGGAAACACCATATATTTT
>-|TRBV12-3/TRBV12-4|TRBJ2-3|-
CASSLLGGAYF
TGTGCCAGCAGTCTCCTAGGCGGGGCGTATTTT
>-|TRBV2|TRBJ2-1|-
CATNGGSSYNEQFF
TGTGCCACCAACGGGGGAAGCTCCTACAATGAGCAGTTCTTC
>-|TRBV5-8|TRBJ2-5|-
CASSLAVGQETQYF
TGTGCCAGCAGCTTGGCCGTGGGGCAAGAGACCCAGTACTTC
>few|TRBV7-6|TRBJ1-6|-
CASSLARVGLNSPLHF
TGTGCCAGCAGCTTAGCAAGGGTCGGTTTGAATTCACCCCTCCACTTT
>-|TRBV11-2|TRBJ1-3|-
CASSLERGTGNTIYF
TGTGCCAGCAGCTTAGAAAGAGGAACGGGAAACACCATATATTTT
>-|TRBV27|TRBJ2-7|TRBD1
CASSSPGQGSSYEQYF
TGTGCCAGCAGTTCCCCGGGACAGGGAAGCTCCTACGAGCAGTACTTC
>-|TRBV5-1|TRBJ1-2|-
CASSLGQGKYYGYTF
TGCGCCAGCAGCTTGGGGCAGGGGAAATACTATGGCTACACCTTC
>-|TRBV9|TRBJ2-4|-
CASSPDPGSLAKNIQYF
TGTGCCAGCAGCCCCGATCCAGGATCGCTAGCCAAAAACATTCAGTACTTC
>few|TRBV18|TRBJ2-7|TRBD1
CASSPAGTGVLYEQYF
TGTGCCAGCTCACCGGCCGGGACAGGGGTTCTCTACGAGCAGTACTTC
>few|TRBV7-8|TRBJ1-2|-
CASSFLGTGYGYTF
TGTGCCAGCAGCTTCCTCGGAACAGGATATGGCTACACCTTC
>once|TRBV7-2|TRBJ1-2|TRBD1
CASSPRDRPFYGYTF
TGTGCCAGCAGCCCCCGGGACAGACCGTTCTATGGCTACACCTTC
>-|TRBV7-3|TRBJ2-3|TRBD1
CARWGQGPDTQYF
TGTGCCAGATGGGGACAGGGCCCAGATACGCAGTATTTT
>-|TRBV19|TRBJ1-2|-
CASEQGPNYGYTF
TGTGCCAGCGAACAGGGCCCGAACTATGGCTACACCTTC
>-|TRBV5-8|TRBJ1-5|-
CASSLGDVGNQPQHF
TGTGCCAGCAGCTTGGGGGATGTTGGCAATCAGCCCCAGCATTTT
>-|TRBV9|TRBJ1-2|-
CASSPSGGARSSLYGYTF
TGTGCCAGCAGCCCTTCGGGGGGGGCGCGGAGCTCTCTATATGGCTACACCTTC
>-|TRBV5-6|TRBJ2-7|-
CAGSFGASYEQYF
TGTGCCGGTAGTTTCGGGGCCTCCTACGAGCAGTACTTC
>-|TRBV3-1/TRBV3-2|TRBJ2-4|-
CASSHRQHKNIQYF
TGTGCCAGCAGCCACAGACAACACAAAAACATTCAGTACTTC
>-|TRBV27|TRBJ2-7|TRBD2
CASSLTSGDPYEQYF
TGTGCCAGCAGTTTGACTAGCGGGGACCCCTACGAGCAGTACTTC
>once|TRBV2|TRBJ2-5|-
CASNRGARETQYF
TGTGCCAGCAATCGGGGGGCGAGAGAGACCCAGTACTTC
>-|TRBV18|TRBJ2-1|-
CASSPPHRVYNEQFF
TGTGCCAGCTCACCCCCACACAGAGTTTACAATGAGCAGTTCTTC
>-|TRBV27|TRBJ2-3|TRBD2
CASQLSGDVDTQYF
TGTGCCAGCCAATTAAGCGGGGATGTCGATACGCAGTATTTT
>-|TRBV9|TRBJ1-1|-
CASSVATGGMNTEAFF
TGTGCCAGCAGCGTAGCTACGGGCGGCATGAACACTGAAGCTTTCTTT
>once|TRBV6-2/TRBV6-3|TRBJ2-1|-
CASSYETGPYEQFF
TGTGCCAGCAGTTACGAGACTGGCCCCTATGAGCAGTTCTTC
>once|TRBV29-1|TRBJ1-1|TRBD1
CSAGETGTEAFF
TGCAGCGCCGGAGAGACAGGGACTGAAGCTTTCTTT
>-|TRBV6-5|TRBJ1-2|-
CASSYQQGVAYGYTF
TGTGCCAGCAGTTACCAACAGGGTGTTGCCTATGGCTACACCTTC
>-|TRBV12-3/TRBV12-4|TRBJ1-6|-
CASNPIGGSPLHF
TGTGCCAGCAACCCGATAGGCGGTTCACCCCTCCACTTT
>few|TRBV5-4|TRBJ1-1|-
CASSPGGGNTEAFF
TGTGCCAGCAGCCCGGGCGGAGGGAACACTGAAGCTTTCTTT
>once|TRBV4-1|TRBJ2-7|-
CASSQELLYEQYF
TGCGCCAGCAGCCAAGAACTTCTCTACGAGCAGTACTTC
>-|TRBV10-3|TRBJ2-1|-
CAISDRKEDGGGDEQFF
TGTGCCATCAGTGACAGGAAGGAGGACGGCGGAGGCGATGAGCAGTTCTTC
>-|TRBV18|TRBJ2-1|-
CASSLGRDNEQFF
TGTGCCAGCTCACTAGGTCGCGACAATGAGCAGTTCTTC
>-|TRBV5-1|TRBJ2-5|-
CASRIAGAQKETQYF
TGCGCCAGCAGGATCGCGGGGGCGCAAAAAGAGACCCAGTACTTC
>-|TRBV29-1|TRBJ1-4|TRBD1
CSVGNRGTTNEKLFF
TGCAGCGTTGGGAACAGGGGCACAACTAATGAAAAACTGTTTTTT
>-|TRBV10-3|TRBJ1-3|-
CAIRGNFSGNTIYF
TGTGCCATCAGGGGAAATTTCTCTGGAAACACCATATATTTT
>-|TRBV4-1|TRBJ1-1|-
CASSQLSDTEAFF
TGCGCCAGCAGCCAATTGTCAGATACTGAAGCTTTCTTT
>-|TRBV14|TRBJ2-3|-
CASSQSRYTDTQYF
TGTGCCAGCAGCCAATCCAGGTACACAGATACGCAGTATTTT
>-|TRBV27|TRBJ2-2|-
CASSPPRVGPNTGELFF
TGTGCCAGCAGTCCCCCTCGGGTGGGGCCGAACACCGGGGAGCTGTTTTTT
>-|TRBV25-1|TRBJ1-3|-
CASSELGGYSGNTIYF
TGTGCCAGCAGTGAACTCGGGGGGTACTCTGGAAACACCATATATTTT
>-|TRBV19|TRBJ2-1|TRBD2
CASSSLAGGPGSRFF
TGTGCCAGTAGTTCCCTAGCGGGGGGGCCCGGGTCCAGGTTCTTC
>-|TRBV11-3|TRBJ2-3|-
CASSDGPTTDTQYF
TGTGCCAGCAGCGACGGACCCACCACAGATACGCAGTATTTT
>once|TRBV30|TRBJ2-5|-
CAWSVGETQYF
TGTGCCTGGAGTGTTGGGGAGACCCAGTACTTC